The present T cell receptor beta chain was sequenced within a study of neurological immune-mediated disorders. General observations from the study: The multiple sclerosis repertoire cluster had no clinical or MRI correlate.

CDR1 DFQATT and CDR2 SNEGSKA come from the germline V gene (reference sequence). This CDR3 comprises 14 residues. Trimming took 3 bases from V and 5 from J; bases not matched to a gene: 8. 5'RACE generated cDNA with 10-nucleotide random UMIs. MiXCR was run by TCRdb on the 5' RACE reads, yielding one entry per CDR3 protein. Among over 55,000 distinct CDR3 sequences, about 2.5% were seen once, and the ten largest hold approximately 3%. This clonotype was recorded many times. Its target is unknown. The sample taken for sequencing was PBMCs. The origin of this receptor is a man in his fifties with multiple sclerosis. The chain joins TRBV20-1 to TRBJ2-5, with 8 bases fitting TRBD2. In DNA, the CDR3 is TGCAGTGCTAGTCCCAGCGGGGGAGCCGAGACCCAGTACTTC. Its translation: CSASPSGGAETQYF.